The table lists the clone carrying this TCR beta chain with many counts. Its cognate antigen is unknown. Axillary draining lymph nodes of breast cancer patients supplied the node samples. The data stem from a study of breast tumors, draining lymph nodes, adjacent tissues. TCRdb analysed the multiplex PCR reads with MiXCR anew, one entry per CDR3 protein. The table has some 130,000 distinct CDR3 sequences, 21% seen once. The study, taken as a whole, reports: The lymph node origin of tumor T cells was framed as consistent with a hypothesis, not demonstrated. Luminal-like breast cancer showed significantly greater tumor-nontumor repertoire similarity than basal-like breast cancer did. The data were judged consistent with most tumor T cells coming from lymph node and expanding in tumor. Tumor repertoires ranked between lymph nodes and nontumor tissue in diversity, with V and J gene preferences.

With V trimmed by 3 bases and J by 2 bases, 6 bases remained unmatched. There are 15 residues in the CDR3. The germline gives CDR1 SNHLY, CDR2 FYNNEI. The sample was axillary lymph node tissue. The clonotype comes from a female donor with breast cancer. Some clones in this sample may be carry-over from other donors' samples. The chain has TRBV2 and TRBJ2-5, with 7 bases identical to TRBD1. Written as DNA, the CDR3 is TGTGCCAGCAGTGACATCTACAGGGGTCAAGAGACCCAGTACTTC. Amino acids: CASSDIYRGQETQYF.